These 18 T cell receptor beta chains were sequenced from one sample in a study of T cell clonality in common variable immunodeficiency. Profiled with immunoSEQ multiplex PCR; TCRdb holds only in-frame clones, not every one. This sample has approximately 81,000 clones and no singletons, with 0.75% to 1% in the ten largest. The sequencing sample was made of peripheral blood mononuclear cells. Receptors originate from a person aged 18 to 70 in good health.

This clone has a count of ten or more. The sequenced CDR3 bases are TGTGCCAGCAGCTTAGGGGCAGGGAGTGACACTGAA. Its translation: CASSLGAGSDTE. The CDR3, in full, reads CASSLGAGSDTEAFF. This chain uses TRBV11-2 with TRBJ1-1, with a weak D call TRBD1 (5 bases). The read is 3 residues too short to cover the CDR3 end, so that end is filled in from the germline J gene. V was shortened by 1 base and J by 3 bases, with 12 bases between the two germline ends. The germline V gene has CDR1 SGHAT and CDR2 FQNNGV. This CDR3 has 15 residues. The full variable domain, its missing parts supplied by reference TRBV11-2 and TRBJ1-1, is EAGVAQSPRYKIIEKRQSVAFWCNPISGHATLYWYQQILGQGPKLLIQFQNNGVVDDSQLPKDRFSAERLKGVDSTLKIQPAKLEDSAVYLCASSLGAGSDTEAFFGQGTRLTVV.

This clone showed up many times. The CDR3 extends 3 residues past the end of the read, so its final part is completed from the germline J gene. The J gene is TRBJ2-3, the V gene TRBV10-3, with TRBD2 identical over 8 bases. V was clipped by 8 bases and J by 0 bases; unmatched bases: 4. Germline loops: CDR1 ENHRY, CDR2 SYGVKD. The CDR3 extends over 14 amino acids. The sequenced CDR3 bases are TGTGCCATCGGCTCTAGCGGGAGCACAGATACG. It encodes CAIGSSGSTDT. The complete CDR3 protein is CAIGSSGSTDTQYF.

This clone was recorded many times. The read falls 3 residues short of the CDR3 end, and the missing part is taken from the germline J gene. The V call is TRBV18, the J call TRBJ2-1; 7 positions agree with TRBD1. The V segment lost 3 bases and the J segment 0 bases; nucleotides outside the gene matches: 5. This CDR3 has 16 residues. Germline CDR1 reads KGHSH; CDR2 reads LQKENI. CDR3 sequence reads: CASSPIWDSSYNEQFF. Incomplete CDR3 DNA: TGTGCCAGCTCACCGATATGGGACAGCTCCTACAATGAG.

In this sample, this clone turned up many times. Partial CDR3 DNA: TGTGCCAGCAGCCTCCGACAGGGGGCCCTCTATGGC. Translating it yields CASSLRQGALYG. The complete CDR3 reads CASSLRQGALYGYTF. This chain joins TRBV5-5 and TRBJ1-2; 10 positions match TRBD1. Read sequence stops 3 residues before the CDR3 end, and the germline J gene provides the missing end. This CDR3 region has 15 residues. The germline gives CDR1 SGHKS, CDR2 YYEKEE (reference sequence). The trim removed 4 bases at V and 4 bases at J, leaving 7 bases unmatched. Filled out from reference TRBV5-5 and TRBJ1-2, the complete variable domain reads DAGVTQSPTHLIKTRGQQVTLRCSPISGHKSVSWYQQVLGQGPQFIFQYYEKEERGRGNFPDRFSARQFPNYSSELNVNALLLGDSALYLCASSLRQGALYGYTFGSGTRLTVV.

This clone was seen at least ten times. The CDR3 bases that were read are TGTGCCAGCAGCCAAATCATACAGGGGGGCACTGAA. Translated, it gives CASSQIIQGGTE. The whole CDR3 protein is CASSQIIQGGTEAFF. V is TRBV5-6 and J is TRBJ1-1; TRBD1 matches at 8 bases. The read ends 3 residues before the CDR3 terminus; that terminus is restored from the germline J gene. The germline gives CDR1 SGHDT, CDR2 YYEEEE. After removal of 4 bases from V and 4 bases from J, the junction contained 9 bases not matched to a gene. CDR3 length equals 15 residues. Full variable domain (outside the CDR3, taken from reference TRBV5-6 and TRBJ1-1): DAGVTQSPTHLIKTRGQQVTLRCSPKSGHDTVSWYQQALGQGPQFIFQYYEEEERQRGNFPDRFSGHQFPNYSSELNVNALLLGDSALYLCASSQIIQGGTEAFFGQGTRLTVV.

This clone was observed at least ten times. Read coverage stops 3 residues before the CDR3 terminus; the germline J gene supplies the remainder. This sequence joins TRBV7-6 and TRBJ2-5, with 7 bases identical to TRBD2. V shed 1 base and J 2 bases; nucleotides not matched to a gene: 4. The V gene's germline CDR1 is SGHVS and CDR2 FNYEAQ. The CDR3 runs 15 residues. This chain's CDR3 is CASSLVRGEQETQYF. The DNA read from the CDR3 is TGTGCCAGCAGCTTAGTTCGGGGGGAACAAGAGACC. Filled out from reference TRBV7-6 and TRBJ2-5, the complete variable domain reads GAGVSQSPRYKVTKRGQDVALRCDPISGHVSLYWYRQALGQGPEFLTYFNYEAQQDKSGLPNDRFSAERPEGSISTLTIQRTEQRDSAMYRCASSLVRGEQETQYFGPGTRLLVL.

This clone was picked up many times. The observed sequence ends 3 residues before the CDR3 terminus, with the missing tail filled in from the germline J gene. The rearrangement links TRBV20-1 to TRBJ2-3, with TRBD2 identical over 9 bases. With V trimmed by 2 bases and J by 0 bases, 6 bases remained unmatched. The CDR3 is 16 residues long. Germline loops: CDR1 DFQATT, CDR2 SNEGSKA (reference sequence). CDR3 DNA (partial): TGCAGTGCTAGACCATGGACTAGCGAAAGCACAGATACG. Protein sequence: CSARPWTSESTDT. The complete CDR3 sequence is CSARPWTSESTDTQYF.

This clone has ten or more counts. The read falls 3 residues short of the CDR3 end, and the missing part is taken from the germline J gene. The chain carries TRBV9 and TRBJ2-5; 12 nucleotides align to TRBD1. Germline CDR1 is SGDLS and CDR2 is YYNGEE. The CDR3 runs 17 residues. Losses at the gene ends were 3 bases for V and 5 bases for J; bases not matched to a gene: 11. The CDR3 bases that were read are TGTGCCAGCAGCGGCGGGACAGGGGGCGAATGGTCTGAGACC. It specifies CASSGGTGGEWSET. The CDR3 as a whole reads CASSGGTGGEWSETQYF.

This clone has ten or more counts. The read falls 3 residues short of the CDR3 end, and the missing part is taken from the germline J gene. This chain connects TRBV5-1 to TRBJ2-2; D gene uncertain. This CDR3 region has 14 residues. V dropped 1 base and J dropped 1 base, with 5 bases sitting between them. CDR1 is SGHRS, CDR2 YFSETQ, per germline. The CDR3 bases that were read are TGCGCCAGCAGCTTGTACAGGAACACCGGGGAG. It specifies CASSLYRNTGE. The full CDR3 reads CASSLYRNTGELFF. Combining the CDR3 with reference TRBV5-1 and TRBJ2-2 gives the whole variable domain KAGVTQTPRYLIKTRGQQVTLSCSPISGHRSVSWYQQTPGQGLQFLFEYFSETQRNKGNFPGRFSGRQFSNSRSEMNVSTLELGDSALYLCASSLYRNTGELFFGEGSRLTVL.

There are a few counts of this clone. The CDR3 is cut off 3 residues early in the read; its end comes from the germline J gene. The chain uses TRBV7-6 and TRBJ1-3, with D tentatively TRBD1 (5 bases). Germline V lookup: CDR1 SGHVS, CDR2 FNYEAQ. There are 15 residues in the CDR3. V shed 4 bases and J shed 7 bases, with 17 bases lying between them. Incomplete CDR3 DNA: TGTGCCAGCAGCTCCCCCCTCGGACATCGGAACACC. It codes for CASSSPLGHRNT. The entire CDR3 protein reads CASSSPLGHRNTIYF.

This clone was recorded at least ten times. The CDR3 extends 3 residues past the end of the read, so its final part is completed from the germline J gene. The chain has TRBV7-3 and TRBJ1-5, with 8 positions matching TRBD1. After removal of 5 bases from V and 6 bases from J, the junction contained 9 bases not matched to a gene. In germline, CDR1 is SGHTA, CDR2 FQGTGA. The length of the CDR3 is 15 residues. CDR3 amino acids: CASSITGGSGQPQHF. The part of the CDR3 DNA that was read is TGTGCCAGCAGCATCACAGGGGGATCGGGTCAGCCC.

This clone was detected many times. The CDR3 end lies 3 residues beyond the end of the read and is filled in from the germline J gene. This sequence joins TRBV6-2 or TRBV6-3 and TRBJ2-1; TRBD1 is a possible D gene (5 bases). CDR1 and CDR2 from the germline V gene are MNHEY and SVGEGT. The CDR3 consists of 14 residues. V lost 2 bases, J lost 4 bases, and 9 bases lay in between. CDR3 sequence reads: CASSYLSGYNEQFF. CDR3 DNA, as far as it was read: TGTGCCAGCAGTTACCTATCAGGGTACAATGAG.

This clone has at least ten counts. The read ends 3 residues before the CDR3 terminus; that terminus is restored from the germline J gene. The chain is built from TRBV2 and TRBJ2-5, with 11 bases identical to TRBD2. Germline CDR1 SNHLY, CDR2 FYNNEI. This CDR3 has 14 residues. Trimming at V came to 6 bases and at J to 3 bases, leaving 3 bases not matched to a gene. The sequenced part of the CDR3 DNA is TGTGCCAGCAGGTTACTAGCGGGAGAAGAGACC. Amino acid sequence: CASRLLAGEET. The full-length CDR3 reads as CASRLLAGEETQYF.

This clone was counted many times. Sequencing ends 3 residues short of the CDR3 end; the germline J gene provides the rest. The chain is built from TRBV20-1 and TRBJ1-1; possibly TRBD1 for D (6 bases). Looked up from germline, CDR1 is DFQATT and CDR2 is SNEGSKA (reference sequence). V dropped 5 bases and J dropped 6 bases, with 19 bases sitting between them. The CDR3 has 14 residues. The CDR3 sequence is CSAGSSRGGPEAFF. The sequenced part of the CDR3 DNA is TGCAGTGCTGGGTCGTCCCGCGGGGGGCCTGAA.

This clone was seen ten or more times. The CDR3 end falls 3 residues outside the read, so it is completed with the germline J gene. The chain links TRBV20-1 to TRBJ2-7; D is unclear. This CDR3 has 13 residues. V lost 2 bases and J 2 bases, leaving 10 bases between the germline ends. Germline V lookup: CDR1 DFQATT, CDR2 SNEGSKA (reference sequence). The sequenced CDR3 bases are TGCAGTGCTAGAAACCCAGTTACCTACGAG. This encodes CSARNPVTYE. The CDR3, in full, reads CSARNPVTYEQYF.

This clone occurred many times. CDR3: CSAVTGTGFYEQYF. The part of the CDR3 DNA that was read is TGCAGTGCTGTAACCGGGACAGGATTTTACGAG. The genes are TRBV20-1 and TRBJ2-7; TRBD1 aligns across 8 bases. The read ends 3 residues early relative to the CDR3; the germline J gene fills the gap. The J segment lost 4 bases and the V segment lost 5 bases, leaving 10 bases of the junction unmatched. The germline V gene encodes CDR1 DFQATT and CDR2 SNEGSKA (reference sequence). The CDR3 has 14 residues.

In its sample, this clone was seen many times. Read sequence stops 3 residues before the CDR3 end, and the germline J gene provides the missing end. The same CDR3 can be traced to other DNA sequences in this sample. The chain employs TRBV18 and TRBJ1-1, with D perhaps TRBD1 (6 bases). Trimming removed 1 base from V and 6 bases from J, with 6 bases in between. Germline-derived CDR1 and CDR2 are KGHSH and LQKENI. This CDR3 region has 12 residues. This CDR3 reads CASSPQGAEAFF. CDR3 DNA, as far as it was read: TGTGCCAGCTCACCACAGGGGGCTGAA. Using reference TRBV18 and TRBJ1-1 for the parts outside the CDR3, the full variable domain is NAGVMQNPRHLVRRRGQEARLRCSPMKGHSHVYWYRQLPEEGLKFMVYLQKENIIDESGMPKERFSAEFPKEGPSILRIQQVVRGDSAAYFCASSPQGAEAFFGQGTRLTVV.

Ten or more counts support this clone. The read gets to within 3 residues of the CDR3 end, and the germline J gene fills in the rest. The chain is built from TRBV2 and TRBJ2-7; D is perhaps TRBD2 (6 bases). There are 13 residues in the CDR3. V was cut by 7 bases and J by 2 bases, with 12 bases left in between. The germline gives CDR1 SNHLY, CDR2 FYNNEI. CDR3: CASIRDLPYEQYF. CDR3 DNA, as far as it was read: TGTGCCAGCATACGGGACTTACCCTACGAG.